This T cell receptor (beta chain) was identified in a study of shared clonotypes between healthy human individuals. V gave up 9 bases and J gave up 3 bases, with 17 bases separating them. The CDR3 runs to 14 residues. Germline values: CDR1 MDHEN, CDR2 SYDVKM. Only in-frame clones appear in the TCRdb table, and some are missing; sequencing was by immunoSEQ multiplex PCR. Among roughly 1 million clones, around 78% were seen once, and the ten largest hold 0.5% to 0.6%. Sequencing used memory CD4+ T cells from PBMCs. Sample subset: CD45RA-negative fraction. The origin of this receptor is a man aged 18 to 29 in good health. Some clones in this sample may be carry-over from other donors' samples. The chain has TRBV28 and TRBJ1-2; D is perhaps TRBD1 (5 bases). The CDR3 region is CASSAGGEYYGYTF. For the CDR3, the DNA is TGTGCCAGTTCGGCCGGGGGAGAATACTATGGCTACACCTTC.